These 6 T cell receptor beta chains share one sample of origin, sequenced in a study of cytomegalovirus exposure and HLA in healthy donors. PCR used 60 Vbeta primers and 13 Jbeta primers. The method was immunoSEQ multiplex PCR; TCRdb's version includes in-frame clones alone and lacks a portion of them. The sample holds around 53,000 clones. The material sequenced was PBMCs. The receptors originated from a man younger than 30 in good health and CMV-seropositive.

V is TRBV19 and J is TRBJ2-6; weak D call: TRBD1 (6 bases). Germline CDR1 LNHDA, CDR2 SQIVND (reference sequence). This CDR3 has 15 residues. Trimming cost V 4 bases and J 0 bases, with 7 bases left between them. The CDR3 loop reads CASSRTDSGANVLTF. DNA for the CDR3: TGTGCCAGTAGTAGGACAGACTCTGGGGCCAACGTCCTGACTTTC.

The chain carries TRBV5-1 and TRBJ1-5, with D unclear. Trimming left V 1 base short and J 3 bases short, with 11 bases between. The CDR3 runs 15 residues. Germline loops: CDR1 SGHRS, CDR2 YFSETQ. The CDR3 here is CASSLSGGTNQPQHF. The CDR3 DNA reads TGCGCCAGCAGCTTGTCCGGAGGTACCAATCAGCCCCAGCATTTT.

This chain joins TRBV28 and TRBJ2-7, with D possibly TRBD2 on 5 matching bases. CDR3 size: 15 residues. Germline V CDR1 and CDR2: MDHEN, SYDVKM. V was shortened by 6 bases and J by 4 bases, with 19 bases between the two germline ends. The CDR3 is CASSLPETTNYEQYF. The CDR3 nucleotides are TGTGCCAGCAGCCTCCCCGAGACTACTAATTACGAGCAGTACTTC.

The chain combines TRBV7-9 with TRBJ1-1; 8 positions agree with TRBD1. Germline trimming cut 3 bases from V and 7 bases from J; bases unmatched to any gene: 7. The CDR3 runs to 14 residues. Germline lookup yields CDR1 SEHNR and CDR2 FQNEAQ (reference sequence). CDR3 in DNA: TGTGCCAGCAGCTTCGGACAGGGAGCTGGTGAAGCTTTCTTT. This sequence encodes CASSFGQGAGEAFF.

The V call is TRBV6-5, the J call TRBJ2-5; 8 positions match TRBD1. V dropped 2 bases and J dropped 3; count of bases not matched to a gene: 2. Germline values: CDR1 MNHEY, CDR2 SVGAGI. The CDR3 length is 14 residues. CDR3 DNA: TGTGCCAGCAGTTACGGGGACAGGAAAGAGACCCAGTACTTC. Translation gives CASSYGDRKETQYF.

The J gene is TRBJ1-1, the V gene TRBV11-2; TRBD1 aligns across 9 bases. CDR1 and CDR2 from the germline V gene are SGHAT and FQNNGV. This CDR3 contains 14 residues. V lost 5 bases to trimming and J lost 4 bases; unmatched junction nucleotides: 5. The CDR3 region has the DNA TGTGCCAGCAGCCAACACAGGGGGCCCACTGAAGCTTTCTTT. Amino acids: CASSQHRGPTEAFF.